The 26 T cell receptor beta chains below all came from one sample that was sequenced in a study of blood T cell repertoires in COVID-19. Sequencing was performed with immunoSEQ multiplex PCR; in TCRdb, only in-frame clones are kept and a portion is missing. The sample holds approximately 300,000 clones; over 75% are singletons and the top ten take under 11%. The sample taken for sequencing was PBMCs or T cells enriched from blood (not recorded which). These receptors were taken from a woman aged 18-35 years who had recovered from COVID-19.

This chain connects TRBV3-1 (or the pseudogene TRBV3-2) to TRBJ1-3; perhaps TRBD1 as D (5 bases). Trimming removed 1 base from V and 0 bases from J, with 16 bases in between. The CDR3 loop spans 18 amino acids. Per germline, CDR1 LGHDT and CDR2 YNNKEL (reference sequence). In nucleotides, the CDR3 is TGTGCCAGCAGCCAAGGGGGGGGAGGAGTACTCTCTGGAAACACCATATATTTT. Translated, it gives CASSQGGGGVLSGNTIYF.

The chain employs TRBV10-1 and TRBJ1-1; unclear D gene. Germline V gene sequence: CDR1 WNHNN, CDR2 SYGVQD (reference sequence). This CDR3 has 14 residues. With 6 bases removed from V and 0 bases from J, the gap between germline ends came to 11 bases. The DNA of the CDR3 is TGCGCCAGCAGGTTGACAACCTTGAACACTGAAGCTTTCTTT. This sequence encodes CASRLTTLNTEAFF.

The J gene is TRBJ2-7, the V gene TRBV30; a weak D match, TRBD2 (6 bases). Germline V gene data show CDR1 as GTSNPN and CDR2 as SVGIG (reference sequence). V gave up 1 base and J gave up 0 bases, with 16 bases separating them. This CDR3 region has 16 residues. In nucleotides, the CDR3 is TGTGCCTGGAGTGGGGGTGCCGGGGGTAGCTCCTACGAGCAGTACTTC. This codes for CAWSGGAGGSSYEQYF.

The chain is built from TRBV3-1 (or the pseudogene TRBV3-2) and TRBJ1-1, with unresolved D. Looked up from germline, CDR1 is LGHDT and CDR2 is YNNKEL (reference sequence). The length of the CDR3 is 11 residues. Deletions cut 4 bases from V and 7 bases from J, with 7 bases between. Here the CDR3 reads CASSLANEAFF. CDR3 DNA sequence: TGTGCCAGCAGCCTCGCGAATGAAGCTTTCTTT.

J is TRBJ2-2 and V is TRBV3-1 (or the pseudogene TRBV3-2), with 11 bases identical to TRBD1. Germline-derived CDR1 and CDR2 are LGHDT and YNNKEL (reference sequence). Trimming cost V 4 bases and J 4 bases; bases outside gene matches: 5. The CDR3 extends over 16 amino acids. The CDR3 reads CASSLGQGAGTGELFF. For the CDR3, the DNA is TGTGCCAGCAGCCTTGGACAGGGGGCGGGCACCGGGGAGCTGTTTTTT.

This chain uses TRBV20-1 with TRBJ2-1; D perhaps matches TRBD2 (5 bases). The CDR3 extends over 15 amino acids. Per germline, CDR1 DFQATT and CDR2 SNEGSKA (reference sequence). The V gene lost 3 bases and the J gene lost 4 bases, with 16 bases spanning the gap. The CDR3: CSASFAPGVYNEQFF. The CDR3 nucleotides are TGCAGTGCTAGTTTTGCCCCCGGGGTGTACAATGAGCAGTTCTTC.

This clone was observed a few times. The chain combines TRBV3-1 (or the pseudogene TRBV3-2) with TRBJ1-6, with TRBD1 as a possible D gene (6 bases). The V gene lost 6 bases and the J gene lost 10 bases, with 16 bases spanning the gap. The CDR3 is 14 residues long. Germline values: CDR1 LGHDT, CDR2 YNNKEL (reference sequence). The CDR3 sequence: CASSLRGEGSPLHF. CDR3 coding DNA: TGTGCCAGCAGTCTCAGGGGTGAAGGGTCACCCCTCCACTTT.

The chain is built from TRBV11-2 and TRBJ1-4; D is unresolved. The V end lost 5 bases, the J end lost 8 bases, and 12 bases lay between the germline ends. This CDR3 comprises 13 residues. Looked up from germline, CDR1 is SGHAT and CDR2 is FQNNGV. This CDR3 is CASSPAGREKLFF. The CDR3 nucleotides read TGTGCCAGCAGCCCAGCGGGGAGGGAAAAACTGTTTTTT.

The chain combines TRBV2 with TRBJ1-1; D might be TRBD1 (5 bases). From germline, CDR1 is SNHLY and CDR2 FYNNEI. This CDR3 has 15 amino acids. V dropped 6 bases and J dropped 1 base, with 15 bases sitting between them. CDR3 sequence: CASRSGRGGNTEAFF. The CDR3 DNA reads TGTGCCAGCAGATCTGGACGGGGGGGGAACACTGAAGCTTTCTTT.

The chain employs TRBV7-2 and TRBJ2-1; D possibly corresponds to TRBD2 (6 bases). CDR1 and CDR2 (germline): SGHTA, FQGNSA. The CDR3 covers 15 residues. Trimming left V 1 base short and J 3 bases short, with 10 bases between. CDR3 residues: CASSLGRGGYNEQFF. CDR3 in DNA: TGTGCCAGCAGCTTAGGTAGGGGAGGCTACAATGAGCAGTTCTTC.

The chain is built from TRBV11-2 and TRBJ2-7; TRBD1 matches 7 bases. The CDR3 length is 14 residues. CDR1 is SGHAT, CDR2 FQNNGV, per germline. The V segment lost 4 bases and the J segment 2 bases; nucleotides outside the gene matches: 5. CDR3: CASSSNRGPYEQYF. The CDR3 bases are TGTGCCAGCAGCTCCAACAGGGGCCCCTACGAGCAGTACTTC.

The chain carries TRBV11-2 and TRBJ1-6; TRBD1 aligns across 11 bases. V trimming: 6 bases; J trimming: 6 bases; junction bases outside the gene matches: 4. Germline CDR1 SGHAT, CDR2 FQNNGV. This CDR3 spans 15 amino acids. The CDR3 reads CASRGQGAGNSPLHF. The CDR3 DNA sequence: TGTGCCAGCAGAGGACAGGGGGCAGGTAATTCACCCCTCCACTTT.

For the CDR3, the DNA is TGTGCCAGCAGCGTAGAGGCAGGGTACTATGGCTACACCTTC. This encodes CASSVEAGYYGYTF. V usage is TRBV9 and J usage is TRBJ1-2; D is possibly TRBD1 (5 bases). This CDR3 contains 14 residues. Germline V CDR1 and CDR2: SGDLS, YYNGEE. The germline V and J ends were trimmed by 0 bases and 3 bases, with 9 bases remaining between them.

The chain couples TRBV4-1 to TRBJ1-2; 7 bases fit TRBD1. This CDR3 contains 13 residues. Trimming took 4 bases from V and 8 from J; bases not matched to a gene: 7. The germline CDR1 and CDR2 sequences are MGHRA and YSYEKL. The CDR3 is CASSPLTGQGYTF. DNA for the CDR3: TGCGCCAGCAGCCCATTGACAGGGCAAGGCTACACCTTC.

V gene TRBV5-4 combines with J gene TRBJ2-7, with D perhaps TRBD1 (6 bases). Germline V gene sequence: CDR1 SGHNT, CDR2 YYREEE (reference sequence). This CDR3 spans 13 amino acids. Trimming left V 4 bases short and J 5 bases short, with 13 bases between. This CDR3 reads CASSAMHRDEQYF. The CDR3 DNA reads TGTGCCAGCAGCGCGATGCACAGGGACGAGCAGTACTTC. The complete variable domain, with remaining parts taken from reference TRBV5-4 and TRBJ2-7, reads ETGVTQSPTHLIKTRGQQVTLRCSSQSGHNTVSWYQQALGQGPQFIFQYYREEENGRGNFPPRFSGLQFPNYSSELNVNALELDDSALYLCASSAMHRDEQYFGPGTRLTVT.

The genes are TRBV3-1 (or the pseudogene TRBV3-2) and TRBJ1-2; D call uncertain. Between the trimmed V and J ends, which lost 1 base and 7 bases, there was a span of 13 bases. The V gene's germline CDR1 is LGHDT and CDR2 YNNKEL (reference sequence). CDR3 length: 14 amino acids. The CDR3 nucleotides read TGTGCCAGCAGCCAAGCCGGGTGGCTGCCTGGCTACACCTTC. It encodes CASSQAGWLPGYTF.

The chain joins TRBV5-6 to TRBJ1-1, with a tentative D call TRBD1 (6 bases). The CDR3 is 14 amino acids. V lost 0 bases and J lost 1, with 7 bases in between. Per the germline V gene, CDR1 is SGHDT and CDR2 is YYEEEE. This chain's CDR3 is CASSLEGENTEAFF. Written as DNA, the CDR3 is TGTGCCAGCAGCTTGGAGGGGGAGAACACTGAAGCTTTCTTT.

The chain is built from TRBV7-9 and TRBJ2-7; 7 bases agree with TRBD1. Germline CDR1 reads SEHNR; CDR2 reads FQNEAQ (reference sequence). Trimming cost V 8 bases and J 3 bases; bases outside gene matches: 4. CDR3 length: 12 amino acids. The DNA for the CDR3 is TGTGCCAGCGGCCAGGGGGACTACGAGCAGTACTTC. Residues: CASGQGDYEQYF.

J is TRBJ1-5 and V is TRBV9; D gene ambiguous. There are 13 residues in the CDR3. Trimming shortened V by 0 bases and J by 4 bases, and 5 bases separated the two germline ends. The germline CDR1 and CDR2 sequences are SGDLS and YYNGEE. The CDR3 loop reads CASSVDPNQPQHF. The CDR3 DNA follows: TGTGCCAGCAGCGTAGATCCGAATCAGCCCCAGCATTTT.

The chain has TRBV4-1 and TRBJ2-1, with 9 positions matching TRBD1. CDR3 length equals 15 residues. V gave up 4 bases and J gave up 9 bases; unmatched junction bases: 10. The germline V gene has CDR1 MGHRA and CDR2 YSYEKL. DNA for the CDR3: TGCGCCAGCAGCCGGGGGGACAGGGTAGGTACTGAGCAGTTCTTC. Its translation: CASSRGDRVGTEQFF.

The table lists this clone with a few counts. The rearrangement uses TRBV24-1 and TRBJ1-2; 7 bases line up with TRBD1. In germline, CDR1 is KGHDR, CDR2 SFDVKD. The V gene end was trimmed by 10 bases and the J gene end by 2 bases; junction bases not matched to a gene: 12. There are 15 residues in the CDR3. The CDR3 sequence: CATSPPGGPNYGYTF. Written as DNA, the CDR3 is TGTGCCACGAGCCCCCCAGGGGGACCCAACTATGGCTACACCTTC.

With respect to this clone: The sample contains more than one DNA sequence encoding this CDR3. The V call is TRBV18, the J call TRBJ1-2, with 8 bases fitting TRBD1. There are 13 residues in the CDR3. Per the germline V gene, CDR1 is KGHSH and CDR2 is LQKENI. V gave up 0 bases and J gave up 8 bases; unmatched junction bases: 2. CDR3 bases: TGTGCCAGCTCACCACCGACAGGGGTCGGCTACACCTTC. Its protein product is CASSPPTGVGYTF. Complete variable domain (other parts from reference TRBV18 and TRBJ1-2): NAGVMQNPRHLVRRRGQEARLRCSPMKGHSHVYWYRQLPEEGLKFMVYLQKENIIDESGMPKERFSAEFPKEGPSILRIQQVVRGDSAAYFCASSPPTGVGYTFGSGTRLTVV.

The rearrangement joins TRBV11-2 to TRBJ2-7; 8 bases match TRBD2. Germline CDR1 is SGHAT and CDR2 is FQNNGV. There are 13 residues in the CDR3. The junction had 4 bases not matched to a gene; V was cut back by 6 bases and J by 3 bases. The CDR3 DNA sequence: TGTGCCAGCAGGGGGACTAGGCGCTACGAGCAGTACTTC. This encodes CASRGTRRYEQYF.

This clone was observed once. This sequence joins TRBV9 and TRBJ1-5; D is perhaps TRBD1 (5 bases). Trimming removed 4 bases at V and 1 base at J, with 12 bases between. The CDR3 spans 15 residues. CDR1 is SGDLS and CDR2 is YYNGEE in the germline V gene. The CDR3 DNA is TGTGCCAGCAGCCCCCGGGGGGTCAGCAATCAGCCCCAGCATTTT. Encoded protein: CASSPRGVSNQPQHF.

This chain joins TRBV3-1 (or the pseudogene TRBV3-2) and TRBJ2-3; TRBD1 matches 10 bases. This CDR3 comprises 16 residues. Germline assignment: CDR1 LGHDT and CDR2 YNNKEL (reference sequence). The J segment lost 2 bases and the V segment lost 3 bases, leaving 5 bases of the junction unmatched. The DNA of the CDR3 is TGTGCCAGCAGCCATCCCGGGACAGGGGTCACAGATACGCAGTATTTT. Its translation is CASSHPGTGVTDTQYF.

The V call is TRBV9, the J call TRBJ2-7; D perhaps matches TRBD2 (5 bases). The germline V gene encodes CDR1 SGDLS and CDR2 YYNGEE. Trimming removed 0 bases at V and 3 bases at J, with 13 bases between. This CDR3 has 15 amino acids. The CDR3 DNA sequence: TGTGCCAGCAGCGTAGACCCGGTAGCGAACTACGAGCAGTACTTC. Residues: CASSVDPVANYEQYF.